Sequencing of this T cell receptor (beta chain) was carried out in a study of blood T cell repertoires in COVID-19. Study-level information: Donors in the United States, Italy and Spain gave samples during acute or convalescent COVID-19. PBMCs, B-cell-depleted T cells, or T cells provided the cDNA or gDNA that made up the material.

As concerns this clone: Other DNA sequences within the sample encode an identical CDR3.

The CDR3 consists of 15 residues. Between the trimmed V and J ends, which lost 6 bases and 4 bases, there was a span of 16 bases. In germline, CDR1 is MDHEN, CDR2 SYDVKM. Source study methods: For nucleated cells, counts were estimated from reference gene primer amplification. Using immunoSEQ multiplex PCR, the repertoire was profiled, and TCRdb retains in-frame clones only, with some absent. That table supplies the V and J calls and clone size; D and trimming were determined from the DNA. The sample has 120,000 or so clones; about 80% are singletons. This chain links TRBV28 with TRBJ1-5, with no clear D. Sequences were obtained from peripheral blood. The TCR comes from a man aged 55 to 70 with active or convalescent COVID-19. The CDR3 region is CASRELTARNQPQHF. Here the CDR3 DNA reads TGTGCCAGCAGGGAGTTGACCGCGAGGAATCAGCCCCAGCATTTT.